This T cell receptor (beta chain) was identified during a study of beta chain features in type 1 diabetes. For the study at large: On cell yields, gender and age, patients and healthy donors were similar. Summed over all samples, the examined sorted cells came to fewer than 120,000,000.

V trimming: 2 bases; J trimming: 2 bases; junction bases outside the gene matches: 6. The CDR3 consists of 16 residues. Germline CDR1 and CDR2: GTSNPN and SVGIG (reference sequence). Naive, central memory, regulatory and stem cell-like memory cells within the CD4+ compartment were sorted using CD45RO/CCR7/CD25/CD127/CD95/CD27. This clone was detected a few times. Its antigen is still unknown. Study-level points and caveats: Within each of all four CD4+ subsets, Type 1 diabetes patients had TCRB CDR3s that were moderately but significantly shorter.

Expressed TCRB transcripts were sequenced because the entire RNA isolate underwent reverse transcription. TCRdb keeps only in-frame clones here, not all; method: immunoSEQ multiplex PCR. The data contain hundreds of thousands of clones, roughly 31% of them singletons. The chain uses TRBV30 and TRBJ2-6, with 7 bases that match TRBD1. The origin of this receptor is a man younger than 35 in good health. Sequences were obtained from naive CD4+ T cells from blood. CDR3 in amino acids: CAWSTTDRTGANVLTF. CDR3 coding DNA: TGTGCCTGGAGTACGACGGACAGGACTGGGGCCAACGTCCTGACTTTC.